The 25 T cell receptor beta chains listed next were all sequenced from one sample in a study of T cells in localized non-small cell lung cancer. Method: immunoSEQ multiplex PCR; TCRdb's copy keeps in-frame clones and lacks some. The sample contains 15,000 to 20,000 clones, 90% of which appear only once. The sample in question was peripheral blood mononuclear cells, obtained before any cancer treatment. Receptor source: a woman aged 35 to 69 with stage III lung adenocarcinoma.

The CDR3 here is CATAGGGAQETQYF. CDR3 sequence (DNA): TGTGCCACGGCCGGTGGCGGGGCTCAAGAGACCCAGTACTTC. The chain has TRBV10-3 and TRBJ2-5; TRBD2 is a possible D gene (6 bases). Germline values: CDR1 ENHRY, CDR2 SYGVKD. V was pared by 10 bases and J by 2 bases, with 17 bases between. The CDR3 is 14 residues long.

This clone has just a few counts. The J gene is TRBJ1-5, the V gene TRBV29-1; 7 bases fit TRBD1. V dropped 6 bases and J dropped 9; count of bases not matched to a gene: 8. From germline, CDR1 is SQVTM and CDR2 ANQGSEA. The CDR3 is 12 residues long. The CDR3 DNA is TGCAGCGTCGGGACAGCCTCGGGGCCCCAGCATTTT. It translates to CSVGTASGPQHF.

The chain is built from TRBV25-1 and TRBJ2-3; D gene ambiguous. Germline values: CDR1 MGHDK, CDR2 SYGVNS. V gave up 1 base and J gave up 1 base, with 6 bases separating them. This CDR3 is built from 14 residues. CDR3 loop: CASSESGRTDTQYF. CDR3 in DNA: TGTGCCAGCAGTGAATCCGGCCGCACAGATACGCAGTATTTT.

The chain couples TRBV10-3 to TRBJ2-5; 7 bases align to TRBD1. Per the germline V gene, CDR1 is ENHRY and CDR2 is SYGVKD. The ends lost 10 bases at V and 1 base at J; junction bases unmatched: 6. The CDR3 covers 13 residues. CDR3: CATHRDSQETQYF. Here the CDR3 DNA reads TGTGCCACTCACCGGGACAGCCAAGAGACCCAGTACTTC.

This sequence joins TRBV7-2 and TRBJ1-6, with D unresolved. The CDR3 loop spans 15 amino acids. Trimming took off 0 bases at V and 0 bases at J, with 3 bases between the two ends. CDR1 and CDR2 (germline): SGHTA, FQGNSA. Here the CDR3 reads CASSLASSYNSPLHF. CDR3 in DNA: TGTGCCAGCAGCTTAGCCAGCTCCTATAATTCACCCCTCCACTTT. The entire variable domain, with the rest obtained from reference TRBV7-2 and TRBJ1-6, is as follows: GAGVSQSPSNKVTEKGKDVELRCDPISGHTALYWYRQSLGQGLEFLIYFQGNSAPDKSGLPSDRFSAERTGGSVSTLTIQRTQQEDSAVYLCASSLASSYNSPLHFGNGTRLTVT.

CDR3 bases: TGTGCCAGCAGCTCAGGGGGGACGAACACCGGGGAGCTGTTTTTT. It yields the protein CASSSGGTNTGELFF. This chain connects TRBV11-3 to TRBJ2-2; tentatively, D is TRBD1 (7 bases). V was shortened by 4 bases and J by 0 bases, with 9 bases between the two germline ends. CDR3 size: 15 residues. Germline V gene lookup returns CDR1 SGHNT and CDR2 YENEEA.

The chain uses TRBV19 and TRBJ1-4, with D perhaps matching TRBD1 (5 bases). V gave up 5 bases and J gave up 7 bases, with 14 bases separating them. Germline CDR1 LNHDA, CDR2 SQIVND (reference sequence). The CDR3 runs 14 residues. The CDR3 nucleotides read TGTGCCAGTAGTGTCACAGGCTCCAGTGAAAAACTGTTTTTT. Protein sequence: CASSVTGSSEKLFF.

The rearrangement joins TRBV6-1 to TRBJ1-6; maybe TRBD1 (5 bases). Trimming shortened V by 6 bases and J by 9 bases, and 12 bases separated the two germline ends. The CDR3 runs to 13 residues. Germline CDR1 reads MNHNS; CDR2 reads SASEGT. DNA for the CDR3: TGTGCCAGCAGGACCACCCAGGGTTCACCCCTCCACTTT. This gives the protein CASRTTQGSPLHF.

The chain recombines TRBV5-1 with TRBJ2-2; D gene unclear. V shed 0 bases and J shed 3 bases, with 9 bases lying between them. The germline CDR1 and CDR2 sequences are SGHRS and YFSETQ. This CDR3 is 15 amino acids long. The DNA of the CDR3 is TGCGCCAGCAGCTTGGGTGTAGGGTACACCGGGGAGCTGTTTTTT. Encoded protein: CASSLGVGYTGELFF.

The chain employs TRBV28 and TRBJ1-4, with a possible D match to TRBD1 (6 bases). Trimming cost V 4 bases and J 8 bases, with 17 bases left between them. CDR3 size: 15 residues. Germline V gene data show CDR1 as MDHEN and CDR2 as SYDVKM. The CDR3 sequence: CASSSRQAKGEKLFF. The CDR3 coding sequence is TGTGCCAGCAGTTCTAGACAGGCGAAGGGCGAAAAACTGTTTTTT.

The chain uses TRBV18 and TRBJ1-2; TRBD1 matches 8 bases. This CDR3 region has 15 residues. Per the germline V gene, CDR1 is KGHSH and CDR2 is LQKENI. V shed 1 base, J shed 6 bases, and the junction held 7 bases outside the gene matches. CDR3 region: CASSPQRQGSHGYTF. In nucleotides, the CDR3 is TGTGCCAGCTCACCACAGAGACAGGGGAGCCATGGCTACACCTTC.

This chain joins TRBV6-5 and TRBJ2-7; possibly TRBD1 for D (5 bases). Germline V CDR1 and CDR2: MNHEY, SVGAGI. The CDR3 length is 14 residues. The V end was cut by 6 bases, the J end by 3 bases, with 15 bases between. The DNA of the CDR3 is TGTGCCAGCAGCATTACCTGGACAAACTACGAGCAGTACTTC. Residues: CASSITWTNYEQYF.

The chain is built from TRBV6-1 and TRBJ2-7; weak D call: TRBD1 (5 bases). V lost 5 bases and J lost 2, with 13 bases in between. The germline V gene has CDR1 MNHNS and CDR2 SASEGT. CDR3 length: 14 residues. The CDR3 nucleotides are TGTGCCAGCAGTATCCAGGGTAACACCTACGAGCAGTACTTC. Translated, it gives CASSIQGNTYEQYF.

The chain combines TRBV28 with TRBJ2-3; D gene uncertain. This CDR3 spans 14 amino acids. The V gene's germline CDR1 is MDHEN and CDR2 SYDVKM. V gave up 2 bases and J gave up 2 bases, with 8 bases separating them. The CDR3 region is CASSLLLATDTQYF. CDR3 coding DNA: TGTGCCAGCAGTTTACTTCTGGCCACAGATACGCAGTATTTT.

J is TRBJ1-1 and V is TRBV14; a weak D match, TRBD1 (6 bases). The CDR3 extends over 19 amino acids. CDR1 is SGHDN, CDR2 FVKESK, per germline. V lost 0 bases to trimming and J lost 4 bases, with 24 bases between them. The CDR3 region has the DNA TGTGCCAGCAGCCAAGACTGGATGAAGACGGCCAGGGGTGGCACTGAAGCTTTCTTT. Translating gives CASSQDWMKTARGGTEAFF.

The chain carries TRBV10-3 and TRBJ1-2, with a weak D call TRBD1 (5 bases). Trimming cost V 4 bases and J 5 bases, with 17 bases left between them. This CDR3 contains 15 residues. Per germline, CDR1 ENHRY and CDR2 SYGVKD. The CDR3 region is CAISGGRTLEYGYTF. CDR3 DNA sequence: TGTGCCATCAGTGGGGGCCGGACCTTGGAATATGGCTACACCTTC.

V usage is TRBV2 and J usage is TRBJ2-2; D uncertain. The V end was cut by 0 bases, the J end by 8 bases, with 10 bases between. Germline CDR1 SNHLY, CDR2 FYNNEI. The length of the CDR3 is 14 residues. CDR3 in amino acids: CASSEAASVGELFF. CDR3 nucleotide sequence: TGTGCCAGCAGTGAAGCGGCTAGTGTTGGGGAGCTGTTTTTT.

This clone was counted only a few times. This chain connects TRBV19 to TRBJ1-1; the D gene is possibly TRBD1 (5 bases). The CDR3 spans 13 residues. Germline V CDR1 and CDR2: LNHDA, SQIVND (reference sequence). V lost 4 bases to trimming and J lost 3 bases, with 9 bases between them. The CDR3 sequence: CASSTTQDTEAFF. The DNA of the CDR3 is TGTGCCAGTAGTACAACACAGGACACTGAAGCTTTCTTT. The full variable domain, with the rest looked up from reference TRBV19 and TRBJ1-1, is DGGITQSPKYLFRKEGQNVTLSCEQNLNHDAMYWYRQDPGQGLRLIYYSQIVNDFQKGDIAEGYSVSREKKESFPLTVTSAQKNPTAFYLCASSTTQDTEAFFGQGTRLTVV.

The chain joins TRBV4-1 to TRBJ1-5; D is unresolved. CDR1 and CDR2 from the germline V gene are MGHRA and YSYEKL. With 1 base removed from V and 0 bases from J, the gap between germline ends came to 16 bases. This CDR3 has 18 amino acids. The CDR3 DNA reads as TGCGCCAGCAGCCAAGTTCCAAGGATGCGGGGTAGCAATCAGCCCCAGCATTTT. This codes for CASSQVPRMRGSNQPQHF.

This chain connects TRBV29-1 to TRBJ2-7, with TRBD1 as a possible D gene (6 bases). This CDR3 has 13 residues. The germline V gene encodes CDR1 SQVTM and CDR2 ANQGSEA. The germline V and J ends were trimmed by 5 bases and 0 bases, with 11 bases remaining between them. This CDR3 is CSVRGTRSYEQYF. The CDR3 region has the DNA TGCAGCGTTCGAGGGACACGCTCCTACGAGCAGTACTTC.

The J gene is TRBJ2-7, the V gene TRBV19; maybe TRBD2 (5 bases). This CDR3 contains 12 residues. V lost 6 bases and J lost 7, with 13 bases in between. Germline values: CDR1 LNHDA, CDR2 SQIVND (reference sequence). The CDR3 here is CASRVSTGEQYF. CDR3 in DNA: TGTGCCAGTAGGGTGTCTACGGGGGAGCAGTACTTC.

The V and J genes are TRBV18 and TRBJ2-2; 9 bases align to TRBD1. The CDR3 covers 15 residues. Per the germline V gene, CDR1 is KGHSH and CDR2 is LQKENI. Germline trimming cut 2 bases from V and 6 bases from J; bases unmatched to any gene: 4. CDR3 in DNA: TGTGCCAGCTCACCAATGGGACAGGGTTCCGGGGAGCTGTTTTTT. Translating gives CASSPMGQGSGELFF.

The chain uses TRBV6-4 and TRBJ2-2; the match to TRBD2 covers 7 bases. CDR3 length: 14 residues. V shed 5 bases and J 3 bases; nucleotides not matched to a gene: 3. Germline CDR1 and CDR2: MRHNA and SNTAGT. The CDR3, as DNA: TGTGCCAGCAGTCTAAGCGGGGACACCGGGGAGCTGTTTTTT. Translated, it gives CASSLSGDTGELFF.

The gene calls are TRBV4-3 and TRBJ1-1; D ambiguous. The germline CDR1 and CDR2 sequences are LGHNA and YSLEER. Trimming cost V 1 base and J 2 bases, with 5 bases left between them. There are 13 residues in the CDR3. The CDR3 coding sequence is TGCGCCAGCAGCCAAGCCGGCAACACTGAAGCTTTCTTT. This encodes CASSQAGNTEAFF.

This clone has only one observation. The genes are TRBV4-1 and TRBJ2-3; the match to TRBD1 covers 8 bases. The germline V gene has CDR1 MGHRA and CDR2 YSYEKL. The CDR3 spans 16 residues. Germline trimming cut 1 base from V and 4 bases from J; bases unmatched to any gene: 7. The CDR3, as DNA: TGCGCCAGCAGCCAAGGTCAGGACAGGGTTGCAGATACGCAGTATTTT. Its protein is CASSQGQDRVADTQYF.